This T cell receptor (beta chain) comes out of a study of human T cells and chemical hapten exposure. Study overall: From small differences in pooled library volume came most of the variation in per-sample TCR yields.

Germline V CDR1 and CDR2: KGHSH, LQKENI. The CDR3 extends over 13 amino acids. Trimming shortened V by 8 bases and J by 4 bases, and 14 bases separated the two germline ends. MiXCR, run by TCRdb on the RACE reads, gives a single entry per CDR3 protein. In the table there are approximately 34,000 distinct CDR3 sequences, around 5% of which are singletons. The table lists this clonotype with many counts. As to time point: healthy volunteer bleed at 6 weeks. Total RNA came from unfractionated whole blood. This sequence joins TRBV18 and TRBJ2-5; possibly TRBD1 or TRBD2 for D (6 bases each). Sequencing used whole blood. The receptor was derived from a human donor in good health. Some clones in this sample may be carry-over from other donors' samples. The CDR3 nucleotides are TGTGCCAGCCGAAGGGGGGAGTCAGAGACCCAGTACTTC. Translated, it gives CASRRGESETQYF.